The 21 T cell receptor beta chains below come from one sample, sequenced in a study of control samples from healthy donors and cancer patients (dated by TCRdb to 2018 to 2021). The receptor library was made with the immunoSEQ multiplex PCR assay. Held by TCRdb, this immuneACCESS table contains in-frame sequences only and omits some clones. Under half of the omission traces to an unresolved V gene where checked; the cause of the rest is unknown. The sample table shows more than 95,000 clones, and around 89% are seen once. The top ten constitute approximately 1% of the sample. Material: PBMCs. Receptors were obtained from a woman between 50 and 59 years old with colorectal cancer.

The genes are TRBV12-5 and TRBJ2-7; 7 positions match TRBD1. V trimming: 0 bases; J trimming: 4 bases; junction bases outside the gene matches: 9. The length of the CDR3 is 16 residues. Germline assignment: CDR1 LGHNT and CDR2 FRNRAP. CDR3 DNA sequence: TGTGCTAGTGGTTTGGTAAGTGGACAGGACCTATACGAGCAGTACTTC. Protein sequence: CASGLVSGQDLYEQYF. Complete variable domain (other parts from reference TRBV12-5 and TRBJ2-7): DARVTQTPRHKVTEMGQEVTMRCQPILGHNTVFWYRQTMMQGLELLAYFRNRAPLDDSGMPKDRFSAEMPDATLATLKIQPSEPRDSAVYFCASGLVSGQDLYEQYFGPGTRLTVT.

This chain connects TRBV29-1 to TRBJ2-1, with D perhaps TRBD2 (6 bases). Germline V gene sequence: CDR1 SQVTM, CDR2 ANQGSEA. This CDR3 is built from 14 residues. The V gene lost 5 bases and the J gene lost 6 bases, with 17 bases spanning the gap. The CDR3 sequence: CSVRERGGSNEQFF. The CDR3 DNA follows: TGCAGCGTTCGGGAGAGGGGAGGTTCCAATGAGCAGTTCTTC.

The chain recombines TRBV10-3 with TRBJ1-1; D might be TRBD1 (5 bases). The V and J ends lost 4 bases and 4 bases respectively, with 16 bases between them. Looked up from germline, CDR1 is ENHRY and CDR2 is SYGVKD. The CDR3 is made up of 15 amino acids. The chain's CDR3 is CAISVGGDRGTEAFF. DNA for the CDR3: TGTGCCATCAGTGTGGGGGGGGATCGAGGCACTGAAGCTTTCTTT.

The genes are TRBV6-5 and TRBJ2-7, with 7 bases lining up with TRBD1. The V and J ends lost 7 bases and 5 bases, in that order; junction bases with no gene match: 8. Germline V CDR1 and CDR2: MNHEY, SVGAGI. This CDR3 is 13 amino acids long. The CDR3: CASKTTGTHEQYF. CDR3 in DNA: TGTGCCAGCAAAACGACAGGGACCCACGAGCAGTACTTC.

The J gene is TRBJ2-1, the V gene TRBV19; D unclear. The length of the CDR3 is 14 residues. The germline CDR1 and CDR2 sequences are LNHDA and SQIVND (reference sequence). The germline V and J ends were trimmed by 4 bases and 7 bases, with 14 bases remaining between them. The CDR3 DNA is TGTGCCAGTAGTAATACAGCGACTCTGAATGAGCAGTTCTTC. This codes for CASSNTATLNEQFF.

This chain connects TRBV7-2 to TRBJ1-1, with D possibly TRBD1 on 6 matching bases. Trimming pared 1 base from V and 1 base from J, leaving 13 bases between. Germline CDR1 is SGHTA and CDR2 is FQGNSA. The CDR3 spans 16 residues. The CDR3 bases are TGTGCCAGCAGCTTAGTCCCTACCAGGGGGAACACTGAAGCTTTCTTT. It encodes CASSLVPTRGNTEAFF.

This chain uses TRBV30 with TRBJ1-6; no firm D call. The length of the CDR3 is 13 residues. With 5 bases removed from V and 4 bases from J, the gap between germline ends came to 9 bases. Germline CDR1 and CDR2: GTSNPN and SVGIG (reference sequence). In DNA, the CDR3 is TGTGCCTGGCAGGAGGATTATAATTCACCCCTCCACTTT. Amino acids: CAWQEDYNSPLHF.

J is TRBJ1-4 and V is TRBV4-1, with 10 nucleotides matching TRBD1. CDR1 is MGHRA, CDR2 YSYEKL, per germline. The CDR3 covers 14 residues. The J segment lost 10 bases and the V segment lost 6 bases, leaving 8 bases of the junction unmatched. Here the CDR3 reads CASRPGTGAGKLFF. The CDR3 bases are TGCGCCAGCAGACCGGGGACAGGGGCTGGAAAACTGTTTTTT.

The chain employs TRBV5-1 and TRBJ2-1; either TRBD1 or TRBD2 may fit D (5 bases each). CDR3 size: 12 residues. Germline CDR1 reads SGHRS; CDR2 reads YFSETQ. Trimming removed 0 bases at V and 9 bases at J, with 7 bases between. The CDR3 nucleotides read TGCGCCAGCAGCTTGGGGGGGACTGAGCAGTTCTTC. Protein sequence: CASSLGGTEQFF.

V gene TRBV5-1 combines with J gene TRBJ1-2; D not resolved. Germline V gene data show CDR1 as SGHRS and CDR2 as YFSETQ. V dropped 0 bases and J dropped 5 bases, with 11 bases sitting between them. CDR3 length: 14 amino acids. The CDR3, as DNA: TGCGCCAGCAGCTTGGACGGAAAAGGATATGGCTACACCTTC. As protein: CASSLDGKGYGYTF.

The chain carries TRBV18 and TRBJ2-4; 7 nucleotides match TRBD1. The CDR3 sequence is 16 residues long. Trimming took 4 bases from V and 0 from J; bases not matched to a gene: 6. Germline V lookup: CDR1 KGHSH, CDR2 LQKENI. The CDR3 protein is CASSRGGRVAKNIQYF. In DNA, the CDR3 is TGTGCCAGCTCACGAGGGGGCAGGGTAGCCAAAAACATTCAGTACTTC. Filled out from reference TRBV18 and TRBJ2-4, the complete variable domain reads NAGVMQNPRHLVRRRGQEARLRCSPMKGHSHVYWYRQLPEEGLKFMVYLQKENIIDESGMPKERFSAEFPKEGPSILRIQQVVRGDSAAYFCASSRGGRVAKNIQYFGAGTRLSVL.

J is TRBJ1-2 and V is TRBV7-9, with no clear D. In germline, CDR1 is SEHNR, CDR2 FQNEAQ (reference sequence). V was trimmed by 1 base and J by 5 bases, leaving 11 bases between them. The CDR3 extends over 14 amino acids. CDR3 sequence reads: CASSLGARRYGYTF. The CDR3 coding sequence is TGTGCCAGCAGCTTAGGGGCCCGACGGTATGGCTACACCTTC.

The chain carries TRBV24-1 and TRBJ2-2; D remains ambiguous. V shed 1 base and J shed 3 bases, with 14 bases lying between them. There are 17 residues in the CDR3. Per the germline V gene, CDR1 is KGHDR and CDR2 is SFDVKD. DNA of the CDR3: TGTGCCACCAGTGATTTAAACGTCCGGCCCTACACCGGGGAGCTGTTTTTT. It yields the protein CATSDLNVRPYTGELFF.

The chain carries TRBV9 and TRBJ2-2; D unresolved. V lost 4 bases, J lost 3 bases, and 16 bases lay in between. The CDR3 is made up of 16 amino acids. Germline-derived CDR1 and CDR2 are SGDLS and YYNGEE. DNA for the CDR3: TGTGCCAGCAGCCAAGCAATCTCGACGGACACCGGGGAGCTGTTTTTT. Translated, it gives CASSQAISTDTGELFF. Variable domain in full (rest from reference TRBV9 and TRBJ2-2): DSGVTQTPKHLITATGQRVTLRCSPRSGDLSVYWYQQSLDQGLQFLIQYYNGEERAKGNILERFSAQQFPDLHSELNLSSLELGDSALYFCASSQAISTDTGELFFGEGSRLTVL.

In regard to this clone: One end of the junction is discordant with germline, which a read error may explain. V gene TRBV6-5 combines with J gene TRBJ1-1; the match to TRBD1 covers 8 bases. This CDR3 contains 15 residues. Germline CDR1 MNHEY, CDR2 SVGAGI. CDR3 loop: CASSHNSGGRTEAFF. Here the CDR3 DNA reads TGTGCCAGCAGTCACAACTCAGGGGGCCGGACTGAAGCTTTTTTT.

The V gene is TRBV27, the J gene TRBJ1-2; 8 bases match TRBD1. J lost 11 bases, V lost 2 bases, and 7 bases had no gene match. This CDR3 comprises 13 residues. Germline V gene lookup returns CDR1 MNHEY and CDR2 SMNVEV (reference sequence). The CDR3 reads CASSLQGAPSYTF. The CDR3 nucleotides are TGTGCCAGCAGTTTACAGGGGGCCCCGAGTTACACCTTC.

This chain uses TRBV19 with TRBJ1-4, with D possibly TRBD1 on 6 matching bases. V shed 3 bases and J shed 10 bases, with 9 bases lying between them. The CDR3 sequence is 12 residues long. Germline CDR1 and CDR2: LNHDA and SQIVND (reference sequence). CDR3 coding DNA: TGTGCCAGTAGTATTCCAGGGGCAAAACTGTTTTTT. Translated: CASSIPGAKLFF.

V usage is TRBV7-9 and J usage is TRBJ1-4; D gene uncertain. CDR3 length: 15 amino acids. Between the trimmed V and J ends, which lost 5 bases and 8 bases, there was a span of 18 bases. The germline gives CDR1 SEHNR, CDR2 FQNEAQ (reference sequence). CDR3 coding DNA: TGTGCCAGCAGCCCAACACCAAGGACCGACGAAAAACTGTTTTTT. Translated: CASSPTPRTDEKLFF.

The chain carries TRBV11-3 and TRBJ2-2; D tentatively reads TRBD1 or TRBD2 (5 bases each). V lost 0 bases and J 2 bases, leaving 13 bases between the germline ends. The CDR3 has 17 amino acids. The germline V gene has CDR1 SGHNT and CDR2 YENEEA. The CDR3 nucleotides are TGTGCCAGCAGCTTAGATGGGACCCGAGCCAACACCGGGGAGCTGTTTTTT. Its translation is CASSLDGTRANTGELFF.

V gene TRBV5-1 combines with J gene TRBJ2-7, with 10 bases aligning to TRBD2. Looked up from germline, CDR1 is SGHRS and CDR2 is YFSETQ. CDR3 length equals 14 residues. V gave up 4 bases and J gave up 4 bases; unmatched junction bases: 5. The DNA of the CDR3 is TGCGCCAGCAGCCACGGAGCGGGGGGGTACGAGCAGTACTTC. Its translation is CASSHGAGGYEQYF.

V and J are TRBV11-2 and TRBJ2-2; D is unclear. Germline CDR1 reads SGHAT; CDR2 reads FQNNGV. The V and J ends lost 7 bases and 0 bases respectively, with 6 bases between them. The CDR3 contains 13 residues. The CDR3 region is CASNSPNTGELFF. Written as DNA, the CDR3 is TGTGCCAGCAACAGCCCGAACACCGGGGAGCTGTTTTTT.